This note documents a single TCR beta chain sequence. Its cognate antigen is unknown. The protocol was immunoSEQ multiplex PCR, while the TCRdb copy is restricted to in-frame clones and leaves out a portion. Of about 360,000 clones in the sample, more than 80% were seen once. CDR3 length: 16 residues. Germline CDR1 and CDR2: MNHNS and SASEGT. The V segment lost 2 bases and the J segment 1 base; nucleotides outside the gene matches: 4. The data are from a study of cytomegalovirus exposure and HLA in healthy donors. Broader study findings: The classifier reportedly diagnosed cytomegalovirus status with high sensitivity and specificity. Most sequenced TCRs were rare (though some public TCRs occurred in many donors). The study listed roughly 160 cytomegalovirus-associated TCR beta chains.

V is TRBV6-1 and J is TRBJ2-3, with TRBD1 matching over 9 bases. This TCR came from a woman aged 18-29 years in good health and CMV-seronegative. The sample taken for sequencing was PBMCs. This CDR3 reads CASSESGTGRTDTQYF. DNA of the CDR3: TGTGCCAGCAGTGAATCTGGGACAGGGCGCACAGATACGCAGTATTTT.